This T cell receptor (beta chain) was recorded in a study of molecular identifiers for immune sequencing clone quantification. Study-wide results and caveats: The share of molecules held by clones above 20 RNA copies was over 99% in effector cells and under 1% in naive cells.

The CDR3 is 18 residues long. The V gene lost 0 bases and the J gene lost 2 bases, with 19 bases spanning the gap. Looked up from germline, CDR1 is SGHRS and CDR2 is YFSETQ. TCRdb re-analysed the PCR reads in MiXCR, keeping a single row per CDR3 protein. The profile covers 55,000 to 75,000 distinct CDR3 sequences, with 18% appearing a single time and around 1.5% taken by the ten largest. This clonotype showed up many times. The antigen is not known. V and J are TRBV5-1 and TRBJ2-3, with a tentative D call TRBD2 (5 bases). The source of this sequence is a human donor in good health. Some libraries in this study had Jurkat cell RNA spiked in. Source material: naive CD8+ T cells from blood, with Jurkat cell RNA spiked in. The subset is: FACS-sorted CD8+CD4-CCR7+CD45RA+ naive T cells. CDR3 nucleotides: TGCGCCAGCAGCTTGGGCTATAGCGTGACGGTGCTCACAGATACGCAGTATTTT. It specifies CASSLGYSVTVLTDTQYF. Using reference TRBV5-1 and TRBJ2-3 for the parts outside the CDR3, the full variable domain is KAGVTQTPRYLIKTRGQQVTLSCSPISGHRSVSWYQQTPGQGLQFLFEYFSETQRNKGNFPGRFSGRQFSNSRSEMNVSTLELGDSALYLCASSLGYSVTVLTDTQYFGPGTRLTVL.